The entry below gives a single T cell receptor (beta chain) sequence along with its context. CD4+ cells from several patients were sorted into CD25+CD127- cells. These data are taken from a study of CD8+ T cells in alopecia areata. This CDR3 has 16 residues. CDR1 and CDR2 (germline): MDHEN, SYDVKM. Trimming pared 2 bases from V and 3 bases from J, leaving 16 bases between. RNA was extracted and reverse transcribed into cDNA as the sequencing template. Profiled with immunoSEQ multiplex PCR; TCRdb holds only in-frame clones, not every one. The repertoire has 6,000 to 8,500 clones, 65% to 80% of them found once; the top ten carry 2.5% to 3%.

The chain uses TRBV28 and TRBJ1-2; weak D call: TRBD1 (6 bases). This TCR came from a human donor with alopecia areata. What was sequenced was CD4+ Tregs sorted from blood. DNA for the CDR3: TGTGCCAGCAGTTTAAGCGGGGGGGGCACCCACTATGGCTACACCTTC. Translated, it gives CASSLSGGGTHYGYTF.